The clone carrying this T cell receptor beta chain is identified as medium-sized from frequency. The V gene's germline CDR1 is SEHNR and CDR2 FQNEAQ (reference sequence). This CDR3 spans 13 amino acids. Bulk and single-cell libraries used iRepertoire multiplex PCR with TCR subtype-specific primers. Multiplex PCR targeting V, D and J genes made bulk TCR beta libraries. TCRdb re-called the multiplex PCR reads and shows each CDR3 protein once, DNA omitted. The sample totals over 950 distinct CDR3 sequences; its top ten clones hold 20% to 25%. The sample originates from a study of T cells in severe cutaneous drug reactions. Sequenced patients had Stevens-Johnson syndrome or toxic epidermal necrolysis caused by carbamazepine.

The sequencing sample was made of PBMCs. The chain has TRBV7-9 and TRBJ1-2. This receptor was obtained from a human donor with a severe cutaneous adverse drug reaction. The CDR3 spells CASSLLGDYGYTF.